This TCR beta chain emerged from a study of T cell responses to AZD1222 COVID-19 vaccine. Findings and limits, study-wide: After two AZD1222 doses, spike-specific TCR breadth and depth rose versus day 0. Only a handful of AZD1222 recipients, several in all, had baseline seropositivity. Spike regions recognized by vaccine-associated CD4 TCRs spanned the protein, led by 160-218 and 743-854. The donor cohort was predominantly white British with a female majority, and clonal diversity may have been underestimated.

The repertoire was sequenced with immunoSEQ multiplex PCR; TCRdb's copy has only in-frame clones and lacks some. The sample has 120,000 to 150,000 clones, 91% seen once; the top ten hold 3% to 4%. V was shortened by 1 base and J by 5 bases, with 24 bases between the two germline ends. CDR1 and CDR2 from the germline V gene are SGHDT and YYEEEE. The CDR3 covers 18 residues. A remark on this clone: Its antigen is not identified.

The chain is built from TRBV5-6 and TRBJ1-2, with a weak D call TRBD1 (5 bases). The sequence was obtained from an adult who received the AZD1222 COVID-19 vaccine. Sequencing used peripheral blood, obtained 28 days after the second AZD1222 dose. The CDR3 region has the DNA TGTGCCAGCAGCTTGCCTTTTTTCGGGGGTGGTACGTTATATGGCTACACCTTC. Translation gives CASSLPFFGGGTLYGYTF. Combining the CDR3 with reference TRBV5-6 and TRBJ1-2 gives the whole variable domain DAGVTQSPTHLIKTRGQQVTLRCSPKSGHDTVSWYQQALGQGPQFIFQYYEEEERQRGNFPDRFSGHQFPNYSSELNVNALLLGDSALYLCASSLPFFGGGTLYGYTFGSGTRLTVV.